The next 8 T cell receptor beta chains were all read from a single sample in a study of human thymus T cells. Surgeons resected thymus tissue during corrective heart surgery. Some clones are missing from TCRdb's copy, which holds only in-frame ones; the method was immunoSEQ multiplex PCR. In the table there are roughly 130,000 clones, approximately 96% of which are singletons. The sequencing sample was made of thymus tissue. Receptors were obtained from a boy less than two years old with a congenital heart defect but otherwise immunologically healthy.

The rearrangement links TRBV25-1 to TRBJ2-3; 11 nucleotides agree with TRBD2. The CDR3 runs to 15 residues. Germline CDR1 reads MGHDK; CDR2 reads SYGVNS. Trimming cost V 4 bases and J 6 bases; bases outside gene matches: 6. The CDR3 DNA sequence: TGTGCCAGCAGTGGTCCTAGCGGGGGGAAGGATACGCAGTATTTT. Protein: CASSGPSGGKDTQYF.

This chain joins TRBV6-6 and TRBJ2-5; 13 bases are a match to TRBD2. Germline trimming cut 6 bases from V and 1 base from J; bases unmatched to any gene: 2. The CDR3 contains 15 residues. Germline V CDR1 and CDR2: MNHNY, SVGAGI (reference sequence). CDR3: CASRGTSGVQETQYF. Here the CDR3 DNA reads TGTGCCAGCAGAGGGACTAGCGGGGTCCAAGAGACCCAGTACTTC.

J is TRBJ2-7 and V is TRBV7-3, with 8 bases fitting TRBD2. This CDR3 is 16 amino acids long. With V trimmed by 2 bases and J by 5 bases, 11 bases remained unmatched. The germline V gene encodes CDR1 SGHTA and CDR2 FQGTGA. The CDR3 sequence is CASSLSGGARLNEQYF. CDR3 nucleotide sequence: TGTGCCAGCAGCTTATCCGGGGGGGCCAGATTGAACGAGCAGTACTTC.

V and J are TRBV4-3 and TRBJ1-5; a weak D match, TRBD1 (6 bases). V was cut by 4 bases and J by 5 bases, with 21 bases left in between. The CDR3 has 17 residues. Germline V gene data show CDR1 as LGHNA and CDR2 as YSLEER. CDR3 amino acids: CASSPAYRGRGHQPQHF. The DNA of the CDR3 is TGCGCCAGCAGCCCTGCCTATCGGGGCAGGGGCCATCAGCCCCAGCATTTT.

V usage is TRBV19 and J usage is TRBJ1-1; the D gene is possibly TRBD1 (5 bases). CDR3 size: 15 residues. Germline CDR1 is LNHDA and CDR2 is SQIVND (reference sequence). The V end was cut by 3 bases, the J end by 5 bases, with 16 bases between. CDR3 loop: CASSIGRVGWTEAFF. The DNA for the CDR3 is TGTGCCAGTAGTATTGGCAGGGTGGGTTGGACTGAAGCTTTCTTT.

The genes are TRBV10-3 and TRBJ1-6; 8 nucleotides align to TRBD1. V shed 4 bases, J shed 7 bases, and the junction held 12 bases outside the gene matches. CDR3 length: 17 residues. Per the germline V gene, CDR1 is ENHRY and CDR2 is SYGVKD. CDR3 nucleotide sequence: TGTGCCATCAGTGCGGACAGGGTTCGGGCGTTGAATTCACCCCTCCACTTT. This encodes CAISADRVRALNSPLHF.

CDR3 residues: CAWSARRHHNTEAFF. DNA for the CDR3: TGTGCCTGGAGTGCTCGCCGGCACCACAACACTGAAGCTTTCTTT. The chain couples TRBV30 to TRBJ1-1; D remains ambiguous. Per the germline V gene, CDR1 is GTSNPN and CDR2 is SVGIG (reference sequence). The V and J ends lost 1 base and 2 bases respectively, with 14 bases between them. CDR3 length equals 15 residues.

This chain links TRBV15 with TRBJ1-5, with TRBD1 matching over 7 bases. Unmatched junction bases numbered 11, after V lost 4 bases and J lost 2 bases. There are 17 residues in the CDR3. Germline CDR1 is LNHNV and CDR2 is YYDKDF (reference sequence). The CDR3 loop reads CATSNSHPGTGNQPQHF. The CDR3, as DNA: TGTGCCACCAGCAATTCCCACCCCGGGACAGGCAATCAGCCCCAGCATTTT. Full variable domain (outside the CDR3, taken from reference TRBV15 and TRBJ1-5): DAMVIQNPRYQVTQFGKPVTLSCSQTLNHNVMYWYQQKSSQAPKLLFHYYDKDFNNEADTPDNFQSRRPNTSFCFLDIRSPGLGDTAMYLCATSNSHPGTGNQPQHFGDGTRLSIL.